A single T cell receptor (beta chain) is shown here with its context. No antigen is known for it. At one end the junction does not follow the germline gene, possibly because of a read error. The data originate from a study of glioma-infiltrating T cells. The study's findings and limits: Non-neoplastic patients had below-expected tissue-blood divergence, while all gliomas exceeded expectation. Very few CDR3 sequences were shared between tissue and blood.

The iRepertoire nested amplicon-rescue multiplex PCR amplified TCR alpha and beta CDR3s from RNA. One-step reverse transcription and amplification started from approximately 100-400 ng of tissue mRNA or PBMC total RNA. One entry per CDR3 protein results from TCRdb running MiXCR on the multiplex PCR reads. The sample contains roughly 200,000 distinct CDR3 sequences, more than 25% of which appear only once. The CDR3 loop spans 13 amino acids. Germline CDR1 SGHNT, CDR2 YYREEE (reference sequence). The sample taken for sequencing was glioma tissue, nonneoplastic brain tissue, or PBMCs (not recorded which). The gene calls are TRBV5-4 and TRBJ1-2, with no clear D. The sequence was collected from a human donor with low-grade glioma or glioblastoma, undergoing nonglioma brain surgery, or in good health (not recorded which). The CDR3 DNA is TGTGCCATCAGCTTGGAGGCCAACTATGGCTACACCTTC. This sequence encodes CAISLEANYGYTF.